The source of this T cell receptor beta chain is a study of cytomegalovirus exposure and HLA in healthy donors (dated by TCRdb to about 2017). In the study overall: According to an earlier analysis of several hundred of the donors, some 170 million T cells yielded roughly 110 million unique TCR beta sequences and about 300 Gb of sequence data. Genome-wide SNP genotypes for about 65% of the 666 donors were used in a later genetic analysis, which treated that subset as a discovery cohort. HLA typing covered class I and class II loci at four-digit resolution. A later analysis re-analyzed previously published TCR beta repertoires from 650 to 800 donors and added high-resolution HLA genotyping to study TCR occurrence patterns. Among the roughly 400 genotyped donors, around 81% belonged to the genetic ancestry cluster associated with self-reported Caucasian donors. Roughly 5 DR-DQ haplotypes were handled as single units for association and clustering because linkage in the cohort was strong. The study was designed to test whether signatures of past pathogen exposure could be identified by cataloging public T cell receptors. The later analysis used no new phenotypic data to find candidate immune exposures, relying instead on TCR beta sequences and their occurrence across donors. Among about 370 genotyped donors of the cohort, an average of roughly 230,000 unique TCR beta nucleotide sequences was sequenced per donor, of which approximately 18% were non-productive. A separate validation cohort of 90 to 150 different subjects was used in addition to the 666-subject first cohort. Every discovery cohort repertoire had been produced on one sequencing platform. The T cell repertoires of under 750 subjects were profiled by immunosequencing and related to cytomegalovirus serostatus. Typing coverage differed by locus: A, B, C, DRB1 and DQB1 were typed in roughly 629-640 donors, DQA1 in 500 to 550, DPA1 in 600 to 610, and DPB1 in just under 490. Approximately 330 gigabases of sequencing data and 75 million to 85 million unique TCR sequences made up an early release that covered several hundred HLA-typed donors. To predict cytomegalovirus infection status, the study combined high-throughput TCR immunosequencing, statistical association of individual TCRs with disease status, and machine learning. Donor age, sex, ethnicity and CMV serostatus were compiled alongside the repertoire data. An earlier analysis of some 500 of the donors used high-throughput TCR beta sequencing to judge whether each TCR beta V gene segment behaved as functional or pseudogenic. General study outcomes and caveats: Across donors, most TCR sequences were observed very rarely, whereas some public TCRs were present in many individuals. Compared with the approximately 670-donor mean, donors in an Asian-associated ancestry cluster had fewer N-insertions in productive TCRs, according to a later genetic analysis. The only immune exposure information available for the cohort was CMV serostatus. Correlated functional status among segregating V segments might be attributable to linkage disequilibrium, but an unknown experimental factor could not be ruled out. A later genetic analysis associated a missense DCLRE1C variant with V-gene and J-gene trimming of TCR beta chains, and an independent cohort replicated the association. A further reported finding was that TCR beta sequences accurately predicted the HLA-A and HLA-B alleles for most subjects in the first cohort. In vitro tests confirmed that a few of the cytomegalovirus-associated TCR beta chains recognize cytomegalovirus antigens. In an earlier analysis of fewer than 750 of the donors, most TCR beta V segments were observed in productive rearrangements about 90% or about 30% of the time, broadly matching IMGT annotations. In a later analysis, around 17,000 TCR beta sequences were associated with specific HLA alleles at a false discovery rate of 0.05. The authors suggested that the approach could potentially be generalized to other disease states and immunological phenotypes. A total of 150 to 200 TCR beta chains were listed by the study as associated with cytomegalovirus. In this cohort, only TCR beta chains were sequenced, and detectable features were limited by the absence of alpha or paired-chain data. According to a later analysis, TCR association rates differed among HLA loci, with DRB1 alleles showing the most associated TCRs and HLA-C alleles showing the fewest. Most CMV-associated TCR beta chains appeared to be HLA-restricted in a later analysis, and the HLA associations seemed to be driven largely by CMV exposure. Sequencing depth was assumed to be roughly uniform across donors in the presence/absence analyses, though that assumption may not hold. In a later analysis, HLA-associated TCR beta chains were found to be more clonally expanded and to have lower generation probabilities than equally common non-associated chains. Because counts were too low, about 15 rarely observed V segments, including chromosome 9 orphons, were left out of the earlier analysis of 587 of the donors. The classifier was reported to diagnose cytomegalovirus status with high specificity and sensitivity in both the original cohort and the validation cohort. A group of highly shared sequence variants was considered likely to be a technical artifact of the sequencing pipeline. Some IMGT-functional V segments, including TRBV6-2 and TRBV6-3, could not be distinguished by the 87-base-pair reads and were therefore excluded. When HLA alleles, especially DR and DQ, strongly co-occurred, attributing TCR associations to individual alleles was difficult. Because HLA typing was missing for some donors at each locus, association tests included only the typed subset. In a later analysis, several top co-occurrence clusters were reported to appear linked to parvovirus B19, influenza, CMV and Epstein-Barr virus.

The cohort was made up of around 720 healthy bone marrow donors. All cohort members were sampled while nominally healthy, although unrecorded immune exposures were likely present. The donor was CMV seropositive and was included in the group of 250 to 350 seropositive cohort members. Every donor gave a peripheral blood sample, and the peripheral blood mononuclear cells from that sample were used for TCR beta sequencing. Genomic DNA was extracted from the blood cell samples with the Qiagen DNeasy Blood Extraction Kit. CDR1 and CDR2 were assigned from the germline V gene as MNHNS and SASEGT. At the junction V is shortened by 6 bases and J by 6 bases, with 12 bases in between. From its cysteine to its phenylalanine, the CDR3 spans 13 amino acids. Here the CDR3 DNA is all that survives: 39 bases in frame from base 1. To prepare the library, the immunoSEQ multiplex PCR assay was applied. For the multiplex PCR, a mixture combining 60 forward primers for TCR Vbeta segments and 13 reverse primers for TCR Jbeta segments was used. The CDR3 region of rearranged TCR beta genes was amplified from genomic DNA by a multiplex PCR assay. The amplified TCR beta libraries were sequenced on the Illumina HiSeq System as 87-base-pair reads. Under the source paper's analysis protocol: A later analysis tallied 75 million to 85 million unique TCR beta chains across the 700 or so repertoires, and about 10 million of those chains were shared by two or more donors. To remove PCR and sequencing errors, raw reads were error-corrected and collapsed into unique sequences using a nearest-neighbor algorithm that merged closely related sequences. V, D and J gene segments were assigned by aligning CDR3 sequences to IMGT reference sequences. For a sequence to be retained, a match of at least six nucleotides to both a V gene segment and a J gene segment was required. Rearrangements were classified as productive when the CDR3 lacked stop codons and remained in frame with V and J, and all other rearrangements were classified as non-productive. Following IMGT convention, CDR3 was defined as the stretch from the second conserved V-encoded cysteine up to the conserved J-encoded phenylalanine. In an earlier analysis of more than 550 of the donors, sequences lacking an unambiguous match to a single V gene segment were excluded. An earlier analysis of around 600 of the donors classified V segments as functional when productive rearrangements were above 56.7% and as segregating when the standard deviation between donors was above 5%. A statistical classification framework was built to diagnose cytomegalovirus status from the catalog of TCR beta chain sequences. In a later analysis, TCR nucleotide sequences were compared against IMGT/GENE-DB human TR gene sequences so that V and J genes could be assigned. Using the TCRdist pipeline, a later analysis assigned CDR3 sequences along with most-parsimonious VDJ recombination scenarios. In a later analysis, each TCR beta chain was defined by its CDR3 amino acid sequence together with its V-gene family, and reads without a unique V-gene family were excluded. In a later analysis, 500 to 650 highly shared, low-generation-probability nucleotide sequences were removed to address suspected cross-contamination and a sequencing artifact. In a later analysis, a clonal expansion index for each public chain was calculated from normalized within-repertoire ranks of inferred template counts. In a later analysis, generation probabilities were computed using a VDJ recombination model fitted to out-of-frame rearrangements, and the results were checked against IGoR. In a later analysis, TCR-TCR, TCR-HLA and TCR-CMV co-occurrence was scored with hypergeometric tests, and a repertoire-size bias correction was applied to TCR pairs. False discovery rates were estimated in a later analysis by permuting HLA or CMV assignments 20 times. In a later analysis, co-occurring TCRs were grouped using DBSCAN, and TCRdist sequence similarity was added for clustering within HLA-allele-positive subsets. Repertoires with fewer than 30,000 or more than 120,000 public chains were left out of co-occurrence clustering, as were about 5 repertoires with anomalous nucleotide sharing. TCRdb took this table from immuneACCESS and kept in-frame rearrangements with V and J called. Such tables lack part of the clones; where checked against another copy, unresolved V genes explain under half of the gap, and the rest is unexplained. V, J and clone size are those of that table, while D and trimming were read from the DNA. The sample table holds some 200,000 clones, of which roughly 80% were seen once. Of the sample, around 3% is held by the ten largest clones.

As for this clone: Its target antigen remains unknown. No much larger clone is present one base from it, and per-base qualities are unavailable.

Recombination connected TRBV6-1 to TRBJ1-3, with the D gene call left open. This clonotype originated in a woman aged 50 to 60 in good health and CMV-seropositive. Sequencing was carried out using PBMCs. The CDR3 reads as follows: CASSEGNENTIYF. At the DNA level, the sequence is TGTGCCAGCAGCGAGGGAAACGAAAACACCATATATTTT.